Below, 10 T cell receptor beta chains from the same sample are listed, as sequenced in a study of vaccination and CD4 T cells after COVID-19. Treatment specified: approximately 9-day PBMC culture with coronavirus spike peptide pools or control peptides (ViraFEST assay). Their recognized antigens are unknown. Researchers used the Oncomine TCR Beta short-read assay to sequence DNA from cultured CD4+ T cells. MiXCR was run by TCRdb on the PCR reads, yielding one entry per CDR3 protein. The sample shows more than 10,000 distinct CDR3 sequences, over 60% of them seen only once. Sequences were obtained from CD4+ T cells from blood, cultured in vitro. These receptors were obtained from a human donor who had recovered from COVID-19.

Only one count was recorded for this clonotype. The rearrangement uses TRBV19 and TRBJ2-7; possible D gene TRBD2, 5 bases. The CDR3 is 15 residues long. V was shortened by 1 base and J by 0 bases, with 10 bases between the two germline ends. Germline loops: CDR1 LNHDA, CDR2 SQIVND (reference sequence). CDR3 residues: CASSIAGEGSYEQYF. The CDR3 DNA sequence: TGTGCCAGTAGTATAGCCGGAGAGGGCTCCTACGAGCAGTACTTC. Full variable domain (remainder filled in from reference TRBV19 and TRBJ2-7): DGGITQSPKYLFRKEGQNVTLSCEQNLNHDAMYWYRQDPGQGLRLIYYSQIVNDFQKGDIAEGYSVSREKKESFPLTVTSAQKNPTAFYLCASSIAGEGSYEQYFGPGTRLTVT.

J is TRBJ2-1 and V is TRBV27; no clear D. The CDR3 is made up of 15 amino acids. CDR1 is MNHEY and CDR2 is SMNVEV in the germline V gene (reference sequence). The V gene lost 6 bases and the J gene lost 1 base, with 13 bases spanning the gap. The CDR3: CASRPTGRSYNEQFF. Here the CDR3 DNA reads TGTGCCAGCAGACCGACTGGACGATCCTACAATGAGCAGTTCTTC.

The rearrangement links TRBV6-1 to TRBJ1-2; 10 nucleotides line up with TRBD1. Per the germline V gene, CDR1 is MNHNS and CDR2 is SASEGT. CDR3 length: 13 amino acids. V shed 10 bases, J shed 6 bases, and the junction held 8 bases outside the gene matches. This CDR3 reads CATQTGGLNGYTF. DNA for the CDR3: TGTGCCACCCAGACAGGGGGCTTAAATGGCTACACCTTC.

This chain links TRBV15 with TRBJ2-1; D gene unclear. This CDR3 has 13 amino acids. Trimming stripped 5 bases from V and 8 bases from J, with 13 bases between. Looked up from germline, CDR1 is LNHNV and CDR2 is YYDKDF (reference sequence). DNA of the CDR3: TGTGCCACCAGCCAATTGTCCGTGGATGAGCAGTTCTTC. Protein: CATSQLSVDEQFF.

This chain uses TRBV7-9 with TRBJ1-1; 7 bases agree with TRBD1. Looked up from germline, CDR1 is SEHNR and CDR2 is FQNEAQ (reference sequence). There are 15 residues in the CDR3. The V gene end was trimmed by 4 bases and the J gene end by 5 bases; junction bases not matched to a gene: 10. This chain's CDR3 is CASSSLRQGRTEAFF. The CDR3 DNA sequence: TGTGCCAGCAGCTCTCTCCGACAGGGAAGAACTGAAGCTTTCTTT. Full variable domain (missing parts from reference TRBV7-9 and TRBJ1-1): DTGVSQNPRHKITKRGQNVTFRCDPISEHNRLYWYRQTLGQGPEFLTYFQNEAQLEKSRLLSDRFSAERPKGSFSTLEIQRTEQGDSAMYLCASSSLRQGRTEAFFGQGTRLTVV.

There are a few counts of this clonotype. The chain recombines TRBV28 with TRBJ1-4; 8 nucleotides align to TRBD1. CDR3 size: 14 residues. V was pared by 6 bases and J by 7 bases, with 7 bases of the junction left unmatched. From germline, CDR1 is MDHEN and CDR2 SYDVKM. The CDR3 DNA reads as TGTGCCAGCAGCCCGGGACAGGCCTCTGAAAAACTGTTTTTT. Protein product: CASSPGQASEKLFF. The full variable domain, with the rest looked up from reference TRBV28 and TRBJ1-4, is DVKVTQSSRYLVKRTGEKVFLECVQDMDHENMFWYRQDPGLGLRLIYFSYDVKMKEKGDIPEGYSVSREKKERFSLILESASTNQTSMYLCASSPGQASEKLFFGSGTQLSVL.

The chain has TRBV7-9 and TRBJ1-2; D unresolved. V was shortened by 5 bases and J by 0 bases, with 7 bases between the two germline ends. CDR1 is SEHNR, CDR2 FQNEAQ, per germline (reference sequence). This CDR3 is 13 amino acids long. In DNA form, the CDR3 reads TGTGCCAGCAGCCTGGCCCCTAACTATGGCTACACCTTC. This sequence encodes CASSLAPNYGYTF. Using reference TRBV7-9 and TRBJ1-2 for the parts outside the CDR3, the full variable domain is DTGVSQNPRHKITKRGQNVTFRCDPISEHNRLYWYRQTLGQGPEFLTYFQNEAQLEKSRLLSDRFSAERPKGSFSTLEIQRTEQGDSAMYLCASSLAPNYGYTFGSGTRLTVV.

A single count supports this clonotype. The J gene is TRBJ1-2, the V gene TRBV15; tentative D call: TRBD1 (5 bases). The CDR3 has 14 residues. Germline CDR1 is LNHNV and CDR2 is YYDKDF (reference sequence). Trimming took 0 bases from V and 1 from J, leaving 6 bases between them. CDR3 nucleotides: TGTGCCACCAGCAGAGATCAGGGTAACTATGGCTACACCTTC. Its translation: CATSRDQGNYGYTF.

This chain links TRBV4-2 with TRBJ2-6; tentatively, D is TRBD2 (5 bases). Germline CDR1 is LGHNA and CDR2 is YNFKEQ. The germline V and J ends were trimmed by 2 bases and 0 bases, with 8 bases remaining between them. CDR3 size: 16 residues. The CDR3 nucleotides read TGTGCCAGCAGCCAACGGGGTTTCTCTGGGGCCAACGTCCTGACTTTC. Protein sequence: CASSQRGFSGANVLTF.

The V call is TRBV20-1, the J call TRBJ2-4, with D uncertain. This CDR3 has 13 residues. V lost 5 bases and J 0 bases, leaving 8 bases between the germline ends. The V gene's germline CDR1 is DFQATT and CDR2 SNEGSKA (reference sequence). The CDR3 loop is CSAGGVAKNIQYF. CDR3 bases: TGCAGTGCTGGTGGGGTAGCCAAAAACATTCAGTACTTC.